The rows below give T cell receptor beta chains drawn from one sample of a study of T cell responses to AZD1222 COVID-19 vaccine. This table comes from immunoSEQ multiplex PCR, and its TCRdb copy is limited to in-frame clones, with some not included. The top ten hold roughly 27% of the sample, which has roughly 56,000 clones, 81% seen once. Material: peripheral blood, obtained 28 days after the second AZD1222 dose. The receptors shown here come from an adult who received the AZD1222 COVID-19 vaccine. CDR3s include the opening cysteine and the closing phenylalanine or tryptophan. Fields, in order: clone size, J gene, D gene, V gene, CDR3 protein, CDR3 DNA. D genes are given only for firm matches. Clone size is stated in some rows and not others, as once, few, many or a class when expanded.

few | TRBJ2-7 | . | TRBV2 | CASSVHQLSSYEQYF | TGTGCCAGCAGTGTACATCAATTGAGCTCCTACGAGCAGTACTTC
few | TRBJ1-3 | . | TRBV7-9 | CASSLAGQYSGNTIYF | TGTGCCAGCAGCTTAGCGGGCCAGTACTCTGGAAACACCATATATTTT
. | TRBJ2-7 | . | TRBV7-9 | CASSPKQGAGNYEQYF | TGTGCCAGCAGCCCCAAACAGGGAGCTGGTAATTACGAGCAGTACTTC
. | TRBJ2-1 | TRBD2 | TRBV27 | CASSSGTSGTNNEQFF | TGTGCCAGCAGTTCCGGGACTAGCGGGACCAACAATGAGCAGTTCTTC
. | TRBJ2-5 | . | TRBV7-9 | CASSFSAFGGSETQYF | TGTGCCAGCAGCTTTTCAGCTTTCGGAGGGTCCGAGACCCAGTACTTC
. | TRBJ1-1 | . | TRBV7-9 | CASSSRATEAFF | TGTGCCAGCAGCTCGAGGGCCACTGAAGCTTTCTTT
. | TRBJ2-7 | TRBD1 | TRBV24-1 | CAIRRDRLTYEQYF | TGTGCCATCCGCCGGGACAGGCTGACCTACGAGCAGTACTTC
. | TRBJ2-1 | TRBD2 | TRBV24-1 | CATSAGRLAGSYNEQFF | TGTGCCACCAGTGCCGGGAGACTAGCGGGATCCTACAATGAGCAGTTCTTC
. | TRBJ2-3 | . | TRBV7-2 | CASSLSGPSTDTQYF | TGTGCCAGCAGCTTATCAGGGCCCTCTACAGATACGCAGTATTTT
. | TRBJ2-2 | TRBD2 | TRBV24-1 | CATRASGRRDTGELFF | TGTGCCACCAGAGCTAGCGGGAGACGAGACACCGGGGAGCTGTTTTTT
. | TRBJ2-1 | . | TRBV3-1/TRBV3-2 | CASSHTPAYNEQFF | TGTGCCAGCAGCCACACACCGGCCTACAATGAGCAGTTCTTC
. | TRBJ2-1 | TRBD1 | TRBV30 | CAWTTGDVSAWDEQFF | TGTGCCTGGACAACAGGGGATGTCTCAGCTTGGGATGAGCAGTTCTTC
once | TRBJ2-3 | TRBD1 | TRBV7-2 | CASSLGVGQGLTDTQYF | TGTGCCAGCAGCTTAGGGGTGGGACAGGGACTAACAGATACGCAGTATTTT
. | TRBJ2-2 | . | TRBV7-3 | CASSLQDLNTGELFF | TGTGCCAGCAGCTTACAGGACCTGAACACCGGGGAGCTGTTTTTT
. | TRBJ1-5 | . | TRBV15 | CATSITTSNQPQHF | TGTGCCACCAGCATTACAACCAGCAATCAGCCCCAGCATTTT
. | TRBJ2-7 | TRBD2 | TRBV28 | CASSSTSGSTYF | TGTGCCAGCAGTTCAACTAGCGGGAGCACCTACTTC
. | TRBJ1-1 | TRBD1 | TRBV7-8 | CASSPGQGGGTEAFF | TGTGCCAGCAGCCCGGGACAGGGAGGGGGTACTGAAGCTTTCTTT
. | TRBJ1-1 | TRBD1 | TRBV9 | CASSPKSGTGDPEAFF | TGTGCCAGCAGTCCTAAAAGTGGGACAGGGGACCCTGAAGCTTTCTTT
once | TRBJ1-1 | . | TRBV19 | CASSIGPGTSPEAFF | TGTGCCAGTAGTATTGGCCCTGGGACCTCTCCTGAAGCTTTCTTT
. | TRBJ1-2 | . | TRBV27 | CASSSFGQWNGYTF | TGTGCCAGCAGTTCGTTTGGACAGTGGAATGGCTACACCTTC